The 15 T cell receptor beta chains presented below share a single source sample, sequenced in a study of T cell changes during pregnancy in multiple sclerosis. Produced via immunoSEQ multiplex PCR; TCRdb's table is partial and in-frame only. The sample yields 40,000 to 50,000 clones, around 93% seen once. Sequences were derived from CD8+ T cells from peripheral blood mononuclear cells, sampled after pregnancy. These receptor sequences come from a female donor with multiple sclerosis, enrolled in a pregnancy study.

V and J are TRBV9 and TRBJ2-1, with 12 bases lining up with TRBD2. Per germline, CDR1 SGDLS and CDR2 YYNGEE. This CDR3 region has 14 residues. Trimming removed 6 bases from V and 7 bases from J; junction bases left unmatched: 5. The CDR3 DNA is TGTGCCAGCAACTCTGGACTAGCGGGGAATGAGCAGTTCTTC. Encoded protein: CASNSGLAGNEQFF.

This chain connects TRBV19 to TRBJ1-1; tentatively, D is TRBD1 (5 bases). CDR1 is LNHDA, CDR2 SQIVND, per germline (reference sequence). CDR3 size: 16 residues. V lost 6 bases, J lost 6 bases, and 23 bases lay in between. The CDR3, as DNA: TGTGCCAGTAGCAACTTGGTGGGGGGGACGCGGTCTGAAGCTTTCTTT. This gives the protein CASSNLVGGTRSEAFF.

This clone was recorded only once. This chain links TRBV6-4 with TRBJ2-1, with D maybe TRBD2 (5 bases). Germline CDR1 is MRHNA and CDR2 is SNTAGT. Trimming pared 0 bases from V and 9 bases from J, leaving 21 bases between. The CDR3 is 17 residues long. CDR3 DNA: TGTGCCAGCAGTGACTCTGGGAGCCAAGGCACCCACAGTGAGCAGTTCTTC. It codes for CASSDSGSQGTHSEQFF.

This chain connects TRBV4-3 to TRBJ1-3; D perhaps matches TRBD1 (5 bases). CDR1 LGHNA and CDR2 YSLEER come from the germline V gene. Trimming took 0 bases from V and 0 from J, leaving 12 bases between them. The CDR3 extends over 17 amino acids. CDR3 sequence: CASSQDSRGISGNTIYF. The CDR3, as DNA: TGCGCCAGCAGCCAAGATAGTCGGGGGATCTCTGGAAACACCATATATTTT.

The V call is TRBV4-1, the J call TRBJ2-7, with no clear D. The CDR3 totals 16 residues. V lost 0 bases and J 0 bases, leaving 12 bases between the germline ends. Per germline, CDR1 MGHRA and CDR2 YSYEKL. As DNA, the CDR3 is TGCGCCAGCAGCCAAGAATCGAGGCCCCGCTCCTACGAGCAGTACTTC. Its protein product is CASSQESRPRSYEQYF.

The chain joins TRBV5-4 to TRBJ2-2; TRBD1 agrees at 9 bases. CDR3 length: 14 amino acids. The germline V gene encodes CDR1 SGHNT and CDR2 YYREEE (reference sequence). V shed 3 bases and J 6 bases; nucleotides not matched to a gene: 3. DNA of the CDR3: TGTGCCAGCAGCTCCGGGGACAGGGCCGGGGAGCTGTTTTTT. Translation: CASSSGDRAGELFF.

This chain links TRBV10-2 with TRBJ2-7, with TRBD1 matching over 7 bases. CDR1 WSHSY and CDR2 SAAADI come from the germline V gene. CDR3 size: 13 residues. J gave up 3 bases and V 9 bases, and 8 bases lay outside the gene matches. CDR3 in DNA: TGCGCCAGTCTAGGGACAGTTTTCTACGAGCAGTACTTC. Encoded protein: CASLGTVFYEQYF.

In DNA, the CDR3 is TGTGCCGTGCAGGAGGTCTACGAGCAGTACTTC. Protein sequence: CAVQEVYEQYF. The chain links TRBV6-5 to TRBJ2-7, with a possible D match to TRBD2 (5 bases). Germline values: CDR1 MNHEY, CDR2 SVGAGI. CDR3 length: 11 amino acids. V lost 11 bases, J lost 3 bases, and 11 bases lay in between.

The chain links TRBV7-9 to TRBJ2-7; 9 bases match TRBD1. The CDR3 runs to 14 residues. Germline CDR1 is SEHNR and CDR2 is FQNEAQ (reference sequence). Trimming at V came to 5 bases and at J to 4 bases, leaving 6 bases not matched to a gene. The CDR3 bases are TGTGCCAGCAGCCGAACAGGGGGCAGGTACGAGCAGTACTTC. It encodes CASSRTGGRYEQYF.

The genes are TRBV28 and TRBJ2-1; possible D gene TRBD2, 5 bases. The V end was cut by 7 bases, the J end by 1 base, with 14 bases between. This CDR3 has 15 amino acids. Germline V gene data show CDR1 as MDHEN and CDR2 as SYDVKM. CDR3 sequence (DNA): TGTGCCAGCAAACCCCGGGAAAATTCCTACAATGAGCAGTTCTTC. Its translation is CASKPRENSYNEQFF.

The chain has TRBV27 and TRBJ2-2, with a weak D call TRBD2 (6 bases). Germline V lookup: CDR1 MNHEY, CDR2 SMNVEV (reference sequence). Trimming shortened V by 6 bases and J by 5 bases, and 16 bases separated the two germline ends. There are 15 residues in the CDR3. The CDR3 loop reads CASSLSGRGTGELFF. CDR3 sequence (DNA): TGTGCCAGCAGCCTTAGCGGTCGGGGGACCGGGGAGCTGTTTTTT.

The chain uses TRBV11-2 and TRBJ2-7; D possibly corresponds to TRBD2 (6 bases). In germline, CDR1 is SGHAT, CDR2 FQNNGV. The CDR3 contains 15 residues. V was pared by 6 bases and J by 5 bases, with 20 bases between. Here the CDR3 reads CASSYNPGLQHEQYF. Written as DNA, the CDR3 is TGTGCCAGCAGTTACAATCCGGGACTCCAACACGAGCAGTACTTC.

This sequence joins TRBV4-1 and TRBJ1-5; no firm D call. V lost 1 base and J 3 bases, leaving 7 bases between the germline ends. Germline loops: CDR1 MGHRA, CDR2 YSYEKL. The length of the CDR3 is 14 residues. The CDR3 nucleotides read TGCGCCAGCAGCCAAGGGCGGGTCAATCAGCCCCAGCATTTT. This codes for CASSQGRVNQPQHF.

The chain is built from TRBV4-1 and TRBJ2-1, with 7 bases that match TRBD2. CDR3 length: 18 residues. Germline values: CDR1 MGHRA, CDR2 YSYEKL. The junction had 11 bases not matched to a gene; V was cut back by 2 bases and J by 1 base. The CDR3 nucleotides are TGCGCCAGCAGCCAACGCCCTCCCCGCGGGGGATCCTACAATGAGCAGTTCTTC. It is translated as CASSQRPPRGGSYNEQFF.

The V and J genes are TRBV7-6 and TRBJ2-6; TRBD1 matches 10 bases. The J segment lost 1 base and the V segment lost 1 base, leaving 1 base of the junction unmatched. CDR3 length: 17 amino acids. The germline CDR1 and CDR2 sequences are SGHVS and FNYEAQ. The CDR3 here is CASSLGTGGSGANVLTF. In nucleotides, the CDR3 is TGTGCCAGCAGCTTAGGGACAGGGGGATCTGGGGCCAACGTCCTGACTTTC.